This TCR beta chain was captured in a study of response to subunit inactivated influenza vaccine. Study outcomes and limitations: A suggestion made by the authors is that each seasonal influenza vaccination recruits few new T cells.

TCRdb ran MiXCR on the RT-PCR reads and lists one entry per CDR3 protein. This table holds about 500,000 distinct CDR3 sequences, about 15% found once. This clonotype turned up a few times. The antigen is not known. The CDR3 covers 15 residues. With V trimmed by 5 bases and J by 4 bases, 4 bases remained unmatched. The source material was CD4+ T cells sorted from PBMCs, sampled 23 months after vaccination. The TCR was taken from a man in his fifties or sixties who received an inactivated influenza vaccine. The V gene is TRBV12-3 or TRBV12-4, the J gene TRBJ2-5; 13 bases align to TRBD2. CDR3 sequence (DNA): TGTGCCAGCAGTCCGGGACTAGCGGGATCAGAGACCCAGTACTTC. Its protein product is CASSPGLAGSETQYF.